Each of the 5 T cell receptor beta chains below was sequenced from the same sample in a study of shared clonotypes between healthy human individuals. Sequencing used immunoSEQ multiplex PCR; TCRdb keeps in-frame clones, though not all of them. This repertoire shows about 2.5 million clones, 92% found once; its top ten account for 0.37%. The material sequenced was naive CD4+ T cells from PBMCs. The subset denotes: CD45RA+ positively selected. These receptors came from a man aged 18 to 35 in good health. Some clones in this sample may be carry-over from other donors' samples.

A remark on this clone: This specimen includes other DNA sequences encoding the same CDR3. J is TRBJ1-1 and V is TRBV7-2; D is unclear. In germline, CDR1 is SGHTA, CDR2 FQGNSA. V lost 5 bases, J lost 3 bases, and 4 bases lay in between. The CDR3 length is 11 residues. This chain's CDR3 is CASSRDTEAFF. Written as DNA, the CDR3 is TGTGCCAGCAGCCGAGACACTGAAGCTTTCTTT.

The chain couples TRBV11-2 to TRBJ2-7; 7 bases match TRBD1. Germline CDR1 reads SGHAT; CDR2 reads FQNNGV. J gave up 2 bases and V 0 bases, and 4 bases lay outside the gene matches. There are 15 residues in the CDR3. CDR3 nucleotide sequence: TGTGCCAGCAGCTTAGAATGGGACAGTACCTACGAGCAGTACTTC. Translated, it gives CASSLEWDSTYEQYF.

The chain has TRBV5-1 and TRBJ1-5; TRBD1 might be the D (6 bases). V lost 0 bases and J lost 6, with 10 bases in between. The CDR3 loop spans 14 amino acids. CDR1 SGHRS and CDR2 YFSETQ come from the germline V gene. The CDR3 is CASSLGEGVQPQHF. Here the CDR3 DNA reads TGCGCCAGCAGCTTGGGCGAGGGGGTTCAGCCCCAGCATTTT.

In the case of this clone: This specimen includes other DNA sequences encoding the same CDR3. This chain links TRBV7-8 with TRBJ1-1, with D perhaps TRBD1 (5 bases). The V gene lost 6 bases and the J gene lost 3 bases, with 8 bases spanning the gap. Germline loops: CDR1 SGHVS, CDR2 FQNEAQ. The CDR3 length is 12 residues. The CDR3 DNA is TGTGCCAGCAGTTGGGGGGACACTGAAGCTTTCTTT. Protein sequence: CASSWGDTEAFF.

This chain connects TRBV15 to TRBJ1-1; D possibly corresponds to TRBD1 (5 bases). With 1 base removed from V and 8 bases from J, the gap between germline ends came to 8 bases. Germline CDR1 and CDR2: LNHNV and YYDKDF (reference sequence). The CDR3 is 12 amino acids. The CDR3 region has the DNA TGTGCCACCAGCAGAGTTTCAGGGGAAGCTTTCTTT. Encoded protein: CATSRVSGEAFF.